The 25 T cell receptor beta chains reported below all come from one sample, sequenced in a study of T cells in Graves' hyperthyroidism and ophthalmopathy. RNA transcripts gave rise to amplified TCR beta CDR3 regions. First-round RT-PCR targeting the TCR CDR3 was performed with the HTBI primer set. TCRdb re-called the multiplex PCR reads with MiXCR, one entry per CDR3 protein. Of some 740,000 distinct CDR3 sequences in the sample, about 14% were seen once. The sample comprised blood. Source of these receptors: a woman younger than 30 with Graves' hyperthyroidism.

This chain connects TRBV6-1 to TRBJ1-4, with D perhaps TRBD1 (5 bases). V dropped 6 bases and J dropped 7 bases, with 18 bases sitting between them. CDR1 and CDR2 from the germline V gene are MNHNS and SASEGT. This CDR3 comprises 15 residues. The CDR3 DNA follows: TGTGCCAGCAGCCCGCTTGGCAGGGACGGTGAAAAACTGTTTTTT. It is translated as CASSPLGRDGEKLFF.

This clonotype was counted many times. The V and J genes are TRBV20-1 and TRBJ1-6; TRBD1 agrees at 9 bases. V shed 3 bases and J 4 bases; nucleotides not matched to a gene: 7. This CDR3 comprises 16 residues. Germline V gene data show CDR1 as DFQATT and CDR2 as SNEGSKA (reference sequence). DNA of the CDR3: TGCAGTGCTAGGGAGGGACAGGGCCTTTATAATTCACCCCTCCACTTT. Its translation is CSAREGQGLYNSPLHF.

This chain uses TRBV7-2 with TRBJ2-5; D is possibly TRBD2 (5 bases). The CDR3 is 15 amino acids. V lost 6 bases, J lost 3 bases, and 17 bases lay in between. Germline assignment: CDR1 SGHTA and CDR2 FQGNSA. CDR3 loop: CASRPLRGLEETQYF. The CDR3, as DNA: TGTGCCAGCAGACCTCTCCGGGGTCTGGAAGAGACCCAGTACTTC.

This clonotype was observed many times. The rearrangement links TRBV30 to TRBJ1-1, with D tentatively TRBD1 (5 bases). Per germline, CDR1 GTSNPN and CDR2 SVGIG (reference sequence). The CDR3 contains 15 residues. Trimming removed 0 bases at V and 0 bases at J, with 11 bases between. Here the CDR3 DNA reads TGTGCCTGGAGTGTAGGGGACCGTATGAACACTGAAGCTTTCTTT. Translated, it gives CAWSVGDRMNTEAFF.

This clonotype showed up many times. J is TRBJ2-2 and V is TRBV11-2; D gene ambiguous. Per the germline V gene, CDR1 is SGHAT and CDR2 is FQNNGV. The CDR3 extends over 15 amino acids. The germline V and J ends were trimmed by 6 bases and 4 bases, with 15 bases remaining between them. CDR3 nucleotide sequence: TGTGCCAGCAGGGCCATCAAAGGGTCCACCGGGGAGCTGTTTTTT. It codes for CASRAIKGSTGELFF. The full variable domain, rest sourced from reference TRBV11-2 and TRBJ2-2, is EAGVAQSPRYKIIEKRQSVAFWCNPISGHATLYWYQQILGQGPKLLIQFQNNGVVDDSQLPKDRFSAERLKGVDSTLKIQPAKLEDSAVYLCASRAIKGSTGELFFGEGSRLTVL.

This clonotype was counted at least ten times. V gene TRBV20-1 combines with J gene TRBJ2-3; D gene unclear. The CDR3 is 13 amino acids. Germline-derived CDR1 and CDR2 are DFQATT and SNEGSKA (reference sequence). Trimming took off 0 bases at V and 2 bases at J, with 6 bases between the two ends. CDR3 bases: TGCAGTGCTAGAGATGGGTTCACAGATACGCAGTATTTT. This translates into CSARDGFTDTQYF.

At least ten counts were recorded for this clonotype. The genes are TRBV27 and TRBJ2-1; 10 nucleotides match TRBD2. The CDR3 runs 15 residues. The ends lost 5 bases at V and 8 bases at J; junction bases unmatched: 9. CDR1 and CDR2 from the germline V gene are MNHEY and SMNVEV (reference sequence). This CDR3 is CASSTLAGDGYEQFF. The CDR3 DNA reads TGTGCCAGCAGTACGCTAGCGGGAGACGGCTATGAGCAGTTCTTC.

The sample holds many counts of this clonotype. V is TRBV27 and J is TRBJ2-3; TRBD1 aligns across 11 bases. CDR3 length equals 15 residues. V shed 6 bases and J 7 bases; nucleotides not matched to a gene: 9. Germline V gene data show CDR1 as MNHEY and CDR2 as SMNVEV (reference sequence). The CDR3 DNA reads as TGTGCCAGCAGGCTCCGGGACAGGGGGAGGTATACGCAGTATTTT. Translated: CASRLRDRGRYTQYF.

There are many counts of this clonotype. CDR3 loop: CAIARLAERPNNEQFF. CDR3 nucleotides: TGTGCCATCGCCCGACTAGCGGAGCGGCCTAACAATGAGCAGTTCTTC. The chain joins TRBV10-3 to TRBJ2-1, with TRBD2 identical over 9 bases. The germline V gene has CDR1 ENHRY and CDR2 SYGVKD. Germline trimming cut 8 bases from V and 5 bases from J; bases unmatched to any gene: 13. The CDR3 totals 16 residues.

This clonotype was seen a handful of times. This chain uses TRBV14 with TRBJ2-1, with TRBD2 identical over 8 bases. The CDR3 consists of 16 residues. V trimming: 3 bases; J trimming: 4 bases; junction bases outside the gene matches: 8. Germline CDR1 SGHDN, CDR2 FVKESK. The CDR3 here is CASSHQASGPYNEQFF. CDR3 bases: TGTGCCAGCAGCCATCAGGCTAGCGGGCCATACAATGAGCAGTTCTTC. Supplemented by reference TRBV14 and TRBJ2-1, the full variable domain reads EAGVTQFPSHSVIEKGQTVTLRCDPISGHDNLYWYRRVMGKEIKFLLHFVKESKQDESGMPNNRFLAERTGGTYSTLKVQPAELEDSGVYFCASSHQASGPYNEQFFGPGTRLTVL.

This rearrangement joins TRBV6-1 to TRBJ2-7; D unclear. Germline-derived CDR1 and CDR2 are MNHNS and SASEGT. The CDR3 covers 16 residues. The V gene lost 9 bases and the J gene lost 3 bases, with 24 bases spanning the gap. The CDR3 sequence: CASFRLATAPFYEQYF. The CDR3 DNA follows: TGTGCCAGTTTTCGGCTCGCCACGGCCCCATTCTACGAGCAGTACTTC.

This clonotype was seen a few times. The chain is built from TRBV10-3 and TRBJ2-7; 7 nucleotides match TRBD2. V shed 3 bases and J 2 bases; nucleotides not matched to a gene: 4. Germline CDR1 ENHRY, CDR2 SYGVKD. There are 14 residues in the CDR3. CDR3 residues: CAISDGSGTYEQYF. Written as DNA, the CDR3 is TGTGCCATCAGTGATGGGAGCGGGACCTACGAGCAGTACTTC.

The table lists this clonotype with a few counts. V is TRBV28 and J is TRBJ1-5; D is possibly TRBD1 (6 bases). The CDR3 is 18 amino acids. Germline CDR1 is MDHEN and CDR2 is SYDVKM. With 5 bases removed from V and 0 bases from J, the gap between germline ends came to 20 bases. Here the CDR3 reads CASSGSVRGLYSNQPQHF. The CDR3 nucleotides are TGTGCCAGCAGTGGCAGTGTCAGGGGACTCTATAGCAATCAGCCCCAGCATTTT.

This clonotype has ten or more counts. The V gene is TRBV2, the J gene TRBJ2-6, with TRBD1 identical over 9 bases. This CDR3 spans 16 amino acids. Trimming removed 6 bases from V and 0 bases from J; junction bases left unmatched: 3. Looked up from germline, CDR1 is SNHLY and CDR2 is FYNNEI. CDR3 residues: CASRGTGNSGANVLTF. The DNA of the CDR3 is TGTGCCAGCAGGGGGACAGGGAACTCTGGGGCCAACGTCCTGACTTTC.

As regards this clonotype: This may stem from a read error, because a much larger clone lies one nucleotide away. V is TRBV10-1 and J is TRBJ2-1, with a possible D match to TRBD2 (5 bases). The ends were cut back, 3 bases at V and 4 bases at J, with 16 bases in the middle. CDR1 is WNHNN and CDR2 is SYGVQD in the germline V gene (reference sequence). The CDR3 runs to 16 residues. Here the CDR3 reads CASSEETTPLYNEQFF. CDR3 nucleotide sequence: TGCGCCAGCAGTGAAGAGACTACCCCACTTTACAATGAGCAGTTCTTC.

Remarks on this clonotype: A junction boundary mismatches the germline segment, possibly from a read error. The chain carries TRBV6-1 and TRBJ2-1; a weak D match, TRBD1 (6 bases). This CDR3 has 16 amino acids. The germline V gene has CDR1 MNHNS and CDR2 SASEGT. The CDR3 sequence: CASSPGGQRTRKEQLF. In DNA form, the CDR3 reads TGTGCCAGCAGTCCTGGGGGACAACGGACCCGTAAGGAGCAGCTCTTC.

This clonotype showed up many times. This sequence joins TRBV5-1 and TRBJ2-7; 9 bases match TRBD2. V trimming: 4 bases; J trimming: 2 bases; junction bases outside the gene matches: 7. Germline CDR1 SGHRS, CDR2 YFSETQ. The CDR3 length is 15 residues. CDR3 nucleotide sequence: TGCGCCAGCAGCCCCCAGACTAGCGGTCCCTACGAGCAGTACTTC. Translation gives CASSPQTSGPYEQYF.

The V and J genes are TRBV12-3 or TRBV12-4 and TRBJ2-3; D remains unclear. The CDR3 consists of 15 residues. The V gene lost 2 bases and the J gene lost 2 bases, with 11 bases spanning the gap. CDR3 in DNA: TGTGCCAGCAGTTTATTGGGCTTATTCACAGATACGCAGTATTTT. Its protein product is CASSLLGLFTDTQYF.

In this sample, this clonotype turned up many times. The chain links TRBV6-5 to TRBJ2-7, with D perhaps TRBD1 or TRBD2 (5 bases each). V was pared by 0 bases and J by 2 bases, with 14 bases between. The CDR3 has 16 residues. Germline V lookup: CDR1 MNHEY, CDR2 SVGAGI. CDR3 DNA: TGTGCCAGCAGTTACTCTGCAGGGAGAGGAACCTACGAGCAGTACTTC. It yields the protein CASSYSAGRGTYEQYF.

The genes are TRBV29-1 and TRBJ1-1; D unresolved. The V end lost 6 bases, the J end lost 1 base, and 6 bases lay between the germline ends. This CDR3 is built from 11 residues. In germline, CDR1 is SQVTM, CDR2 ANQGSEA. The CDR3 region is CSVSGNTEAFF. The DNA of the CDR3 is TGCAGCGTGTCGGGGAACACTGAAGCTTTCTTT.

In this sample, this clonotype turned up many times. The rearrangement uses TRBV30 and TRBJ2-5; 8 bases are shared with TRBD1. Germline-derived CDR1 and CDR2 are GTSNPN and SVGIG (reference sequence). The CDR3 extends over 16 amino acids. The J segment lost 0 bases and the V segment lost 3 bases, leaving 9 bases of the junction unmatched. The CDR3 is CAWRGRGREYQETQYF. The CDR3 DNA sequence: TGTGCCTGGAGAGGCAGGGGGCGAGAGTACCAAGAGACCCAGTACTTC. Drawing the rest from reference TRBV30 and TRBJ2-5, the complete variable domain is SQTIHQWPATLVQPVGSPLSLECTVEGTSNPNLYWYRQAAGRGLQLLFYSVGIGQISSEVPQNLSASRPQDRQFILSSKKLLLSDSGFYLCAWRGRGREYQETQYFGPGTRLLVL.

This clonotype has a count of ten or more. The chain uses TRBV20-1 and TRBJ2-7, with D possibly TRBD2 on 7 matching bases. This CDR3 region has 14 residues. CDR1 and CDR2 from the germline V gene are DFQATT and SNEGSKA (reference sequence). V was pared by 5 bases and J by 4 bases, with 18 bases between. The CDR3 reads CSARSRGAGYEQYF. CDR3 nucleotide sequence: TGCAGTGCTCGAAGTCGGGGGGCAGGGTACGAGCAGTACTTC.

A few counts support this clonotype. In nucleotides, the CDR3 is TGTGCCAGCAGAACCCAATTGGGGGATACGCAGTATTTT. Protein: CASRTQLGDTQYF. The chain links TRBV12-3 or TRBV12-4 to TRBJ2-3, with no clear D. The V and J ends lost 6 bases and 6 bases respectively, with 13 bases between them. The CDR3 sequence is 13 residues long.

This clonotype was observed many times. V is TRBV11-1 and J is TRBJ1-1; a possible D gene is TRBD1 (5 bases). V shed 5 bases and J shed 2 bases, with 18 bases lying between them. Germline loops: CDR1 SGHAT, CDR2 FQDESV (reference sequence). The CDR3 spans 16 residues. This CDR3 is CASSPVGSTANTEAFF. The CDR3 nucleotides read TGTGCCAGCAGCCCAGTAGGTTCGACAGCCAACACTGAAGCTTTCTTT.

The chain combines TRBV4-1 with TRBJ1-1, with D hard to call. V gave up 0 bases and J gave up 1 base, with 12 bases separating them. Germline CDR1 and CDR2: MGHRA and YSYEKL. The CDR3 consists of 16 residues. CDR3 nucleotides: TGCGCCAGCAGCCAAGATAAGCGGGGAGAGAACACTGAAGCTTTCTTT. It translates to CASSQDKRGENTEAFF.